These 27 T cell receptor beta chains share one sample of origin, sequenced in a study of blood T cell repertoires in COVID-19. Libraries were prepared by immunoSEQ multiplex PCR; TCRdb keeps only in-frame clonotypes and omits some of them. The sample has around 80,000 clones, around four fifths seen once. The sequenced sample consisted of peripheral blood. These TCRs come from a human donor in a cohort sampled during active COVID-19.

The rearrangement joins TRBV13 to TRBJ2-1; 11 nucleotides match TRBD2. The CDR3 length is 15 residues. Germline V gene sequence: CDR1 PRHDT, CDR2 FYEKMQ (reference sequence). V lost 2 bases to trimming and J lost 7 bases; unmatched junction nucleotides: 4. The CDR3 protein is CASSLYTSGGNEQFF. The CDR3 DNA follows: TGTGCCAGCAGCTTATATACTAGCGGGGGTAATGAGCAGTTCTTC.

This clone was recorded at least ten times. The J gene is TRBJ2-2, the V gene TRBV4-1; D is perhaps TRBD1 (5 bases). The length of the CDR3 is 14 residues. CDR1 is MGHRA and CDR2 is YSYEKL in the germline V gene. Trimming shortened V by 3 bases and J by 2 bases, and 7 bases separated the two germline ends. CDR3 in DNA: TGCGCCAGCAGCCATGACAGTAACACCGGGGAGCTGTTTTTT. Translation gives CASSHDSNTGELFF.

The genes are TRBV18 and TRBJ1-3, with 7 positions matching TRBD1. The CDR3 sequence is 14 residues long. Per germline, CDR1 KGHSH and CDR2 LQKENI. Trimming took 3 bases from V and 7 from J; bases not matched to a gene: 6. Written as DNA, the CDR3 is TGTGCCAGCTCACCGACAGGGAACACTAACACCATATATTTT. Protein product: CASSPTGNTNTIYF.

The CDR3 here is CASTTRVEAFF. CDR3 nucleotide sequence: TGTGCCAGCACTACTCGGGTCGAAGCTTTCTTT. The rearrangement uses TRBV5-8 and TRBJ1-1, with D uncertain. The germline CDR1 and CDR2 sequences are SGHTS and YDEGEE. The V gene lost 6 bases and the J gene lost 8 bases, with 11 bases spanning the gap. This CDR3 is 11 amino acids long.

CDR3 sequence reads: CASSPAGRGYTF. DNA of the CDR3: TGTGCCAGCAGCCCCGCTGGCCGCGGCTACACCTTC. This sequence joins TRBV7-9 and TRBJ1-2; no clear D. The CDR3 is 12 residues long. Germline CDR1 SEHNR, CDR2 FQNEAQ (reference sequence). Trimming removed 5 bases from V and 8 bases from J, with 12 bases in between.

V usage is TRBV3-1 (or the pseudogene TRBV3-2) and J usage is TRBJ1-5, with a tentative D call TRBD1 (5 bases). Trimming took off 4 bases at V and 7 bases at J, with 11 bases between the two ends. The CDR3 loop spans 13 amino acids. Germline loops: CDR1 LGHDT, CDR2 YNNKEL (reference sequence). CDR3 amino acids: CASSPTVHQPQHF. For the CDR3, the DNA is TGTGCCAGCAGCCCGACAGTGCACCAGCCCCAGCATTTT.

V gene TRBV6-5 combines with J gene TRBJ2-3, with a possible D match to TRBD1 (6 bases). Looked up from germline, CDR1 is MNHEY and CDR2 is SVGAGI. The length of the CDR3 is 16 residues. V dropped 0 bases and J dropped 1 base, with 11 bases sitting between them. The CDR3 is CASSYSQGLGTDTQYF. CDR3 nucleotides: TGTGCCAGCAGTTACTCCCAGGGGCTTGGCACAGATACGCAGTATTTT.

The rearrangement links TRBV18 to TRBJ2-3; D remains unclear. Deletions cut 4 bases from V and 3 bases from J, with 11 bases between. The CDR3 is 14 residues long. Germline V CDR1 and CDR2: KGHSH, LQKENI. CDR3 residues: CASSRPTRTDTQYF. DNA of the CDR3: TGTGCCAGCTCACGCCCTACCCGGACAGATACGCAGTATTTT.

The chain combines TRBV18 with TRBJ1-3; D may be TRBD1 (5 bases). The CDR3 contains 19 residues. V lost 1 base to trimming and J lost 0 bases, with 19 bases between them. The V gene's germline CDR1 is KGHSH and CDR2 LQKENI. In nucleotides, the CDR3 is TGTGCCAGCTCACCACGCCAGGGCCTCCTTTTAACCTCTGGAAACACCATATATTTT. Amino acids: CASSPRQGLLLTSGNTIYF.

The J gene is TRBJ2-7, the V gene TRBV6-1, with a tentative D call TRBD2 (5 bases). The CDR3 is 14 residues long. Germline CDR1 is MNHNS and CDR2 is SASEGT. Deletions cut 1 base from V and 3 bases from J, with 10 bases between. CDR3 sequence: CASSEGGVVYEQYF. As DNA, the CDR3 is TGTGCCAGCAGTGAAGGGGGAGTAGTCTACGAGCAGTACTTC.

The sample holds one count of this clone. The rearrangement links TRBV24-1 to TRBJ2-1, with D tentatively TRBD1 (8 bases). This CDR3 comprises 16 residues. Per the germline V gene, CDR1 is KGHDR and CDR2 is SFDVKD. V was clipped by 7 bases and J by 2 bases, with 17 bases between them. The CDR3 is CATRPGGDRPYNEQFF. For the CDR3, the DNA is TGTGCCACCAGACCTGGGGGGGACAGGCCCTACAATGAGCAGTTCTTC.

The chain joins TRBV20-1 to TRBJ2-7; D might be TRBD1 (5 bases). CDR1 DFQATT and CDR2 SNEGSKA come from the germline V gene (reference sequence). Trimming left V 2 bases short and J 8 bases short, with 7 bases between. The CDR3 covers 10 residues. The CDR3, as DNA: TGCAGTGCTAGAAGGGGCCAGCAGTACTTC. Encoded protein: CSARRGQQYF.

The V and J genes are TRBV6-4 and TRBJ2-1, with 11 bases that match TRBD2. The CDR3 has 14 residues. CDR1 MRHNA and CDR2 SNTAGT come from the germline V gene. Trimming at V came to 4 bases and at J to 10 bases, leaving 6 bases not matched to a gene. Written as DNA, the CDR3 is TGTGCCAGCAGTGCCCTAGCGGGGGGTGGGGAGCAGTTCTTC. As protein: CASSALAGGGEQFF.

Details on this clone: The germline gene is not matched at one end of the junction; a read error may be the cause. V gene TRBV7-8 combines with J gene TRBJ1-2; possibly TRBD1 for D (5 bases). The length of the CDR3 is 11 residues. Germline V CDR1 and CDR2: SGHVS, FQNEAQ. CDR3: CASSLGGGSSF. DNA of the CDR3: TGTGCCAGCAGCCTTGGGGGAGGCAGCTCCTTC.

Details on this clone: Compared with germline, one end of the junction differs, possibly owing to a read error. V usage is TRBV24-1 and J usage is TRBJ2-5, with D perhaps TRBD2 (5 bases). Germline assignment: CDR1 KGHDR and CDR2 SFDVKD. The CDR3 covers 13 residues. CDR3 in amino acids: CATSDSGREAQYF. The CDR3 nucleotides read TGTGCCACCAGTGATTCGGGAAGAGAGGCCCAGTACTTC.

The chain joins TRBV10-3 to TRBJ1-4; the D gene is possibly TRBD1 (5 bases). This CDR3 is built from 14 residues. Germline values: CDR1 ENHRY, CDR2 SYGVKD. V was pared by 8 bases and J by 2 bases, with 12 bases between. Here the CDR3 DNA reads TGTGCCATCGGGGCGGGAAGGACTAATGAAAAACTGTTTTTT. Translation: CAIGAGRTNEKLFF.

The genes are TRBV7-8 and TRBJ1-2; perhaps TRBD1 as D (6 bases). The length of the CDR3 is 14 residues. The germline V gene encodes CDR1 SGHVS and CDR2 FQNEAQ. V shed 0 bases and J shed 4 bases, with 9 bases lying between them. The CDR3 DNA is TGTGCCAGCAGCTTAGCGCAGGGGAGCTATGGCTACACCTTC. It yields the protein CASSLAQGSYGYTF.

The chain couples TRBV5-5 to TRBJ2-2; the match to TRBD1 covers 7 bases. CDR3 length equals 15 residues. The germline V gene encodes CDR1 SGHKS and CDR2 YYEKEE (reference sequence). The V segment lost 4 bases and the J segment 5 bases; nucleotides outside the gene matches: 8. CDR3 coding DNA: TGTGCCAGCAGCATCCAGGGGGATGGGACCGGGGAGCTGTTTTTT. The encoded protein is CASSIQGDGTGELFF.

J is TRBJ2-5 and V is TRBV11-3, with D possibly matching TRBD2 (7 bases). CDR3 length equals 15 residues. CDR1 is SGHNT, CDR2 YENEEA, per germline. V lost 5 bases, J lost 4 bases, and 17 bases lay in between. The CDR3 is CASSPRRGGRETQYF. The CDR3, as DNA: TGTGCCAGCAGCCCCCGAAGGGGGGGCCGAGAGACCCAGTACTTC.

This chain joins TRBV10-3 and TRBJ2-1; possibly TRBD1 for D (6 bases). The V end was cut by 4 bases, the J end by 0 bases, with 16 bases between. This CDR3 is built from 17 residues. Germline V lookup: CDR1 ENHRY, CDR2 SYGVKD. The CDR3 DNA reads TGTGCCATCAGTGTACAGGGCTCAACCTCCTCCTACAATGAGCAGTTCTTC. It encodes CAISVQGSTSSYNEQFF.

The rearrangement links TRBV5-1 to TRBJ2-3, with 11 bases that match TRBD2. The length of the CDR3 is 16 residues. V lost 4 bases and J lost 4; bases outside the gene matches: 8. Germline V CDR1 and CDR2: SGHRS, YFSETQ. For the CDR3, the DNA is TGCGCCAGCAGCCACCCCCTAGCGGGGGGCTCAGATACGCAGTATTTT. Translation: CASSHPLAGGSDTQYF.

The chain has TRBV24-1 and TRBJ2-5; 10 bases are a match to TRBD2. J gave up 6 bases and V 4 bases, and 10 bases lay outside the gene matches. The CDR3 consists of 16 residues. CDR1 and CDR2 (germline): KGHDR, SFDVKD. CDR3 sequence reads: CATSDPGLAGAQTQYF. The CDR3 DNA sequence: TGTGCCACCAGTGACCCGGGGCTAGCGGGAGCCCAGACCCAGTACTTC.

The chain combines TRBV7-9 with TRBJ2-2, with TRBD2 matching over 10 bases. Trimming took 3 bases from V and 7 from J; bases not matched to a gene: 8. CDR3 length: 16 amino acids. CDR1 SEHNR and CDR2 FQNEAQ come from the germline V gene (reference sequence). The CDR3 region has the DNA TGTGCCAGCAGCTTTGTCCTAGCGGGAGTGGACGGGGAGCTGTTTTTT. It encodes CASSFVLAGVDGELFF.

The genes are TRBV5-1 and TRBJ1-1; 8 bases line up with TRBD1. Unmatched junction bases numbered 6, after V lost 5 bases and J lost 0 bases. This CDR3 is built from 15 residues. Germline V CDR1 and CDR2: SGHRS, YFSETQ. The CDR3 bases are TGCGCCAGCAGACAGGGGGTTGACATGAACACTGAAGCTTTCTTT. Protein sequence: CASRQGVDMNTEAFF.

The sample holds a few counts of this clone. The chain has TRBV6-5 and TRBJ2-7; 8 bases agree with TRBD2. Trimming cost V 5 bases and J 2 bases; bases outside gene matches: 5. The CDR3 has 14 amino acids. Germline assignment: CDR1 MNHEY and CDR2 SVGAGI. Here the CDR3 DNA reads TGTGCCAGCAGTCTGGCCGGGGGGGCCTACGAGCAGTACTTC. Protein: CASSLAGGAYEQYF.

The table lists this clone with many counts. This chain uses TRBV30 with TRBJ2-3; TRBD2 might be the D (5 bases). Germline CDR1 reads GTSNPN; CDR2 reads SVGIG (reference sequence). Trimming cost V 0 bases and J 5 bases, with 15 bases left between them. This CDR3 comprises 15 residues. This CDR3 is CAWSVRIGEGDTQYF. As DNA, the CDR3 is TGTGCCTGGAGTGTAAGGATCGGGGAAGGAGATACGCAGTATTTT. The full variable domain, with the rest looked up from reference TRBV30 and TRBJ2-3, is SQTIHQWPATLVQPVGSPLSLECTVEGTSNPNLYWYRQAAGRGLQLLFYSVGIGQISSEVPQNLSASRPQDRQFILSSKKLLLSDSGFYLCAWSVRIGEGDTQYFGPGTRLTVL.

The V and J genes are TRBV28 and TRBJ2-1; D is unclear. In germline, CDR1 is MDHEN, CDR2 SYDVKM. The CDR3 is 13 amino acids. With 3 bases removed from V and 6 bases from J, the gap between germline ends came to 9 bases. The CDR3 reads CASSFLSGNEQFF. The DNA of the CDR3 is TGTGCCAGCAGTTTCCTAAGTGGCAATGAGCAGTTCTTC.